Shown below are 14 T cell receptor beta chains from a single sample sequenced in a study of blood T cell repertoires in COVID-19. The data were produced by immunoSEQ multiplex PCR, yet TCRdb's version contains in-frame clones alone and is incomplete. The sample carries 150,000 to 200,000 clones, around 79% recorded once. Specimen: PBMCs or T cells enriched from blood (not recorded which). The receptors shown here come from a man between 50 and 59 years old who had recovered from COVID-19.

V and J are TRBV2 and TRBJ2-7; the match to TRBD1 covers 12 bases. J lost 6 bases, V lost 6 bases, and 6 bases had no gene match. Germline values: CDR1 SNHLY, CDR2 FYNNEI. The CDR3 sequence is 14 residues long. The DNA for the CDR3 is TGTGCCAGCAGCAGGGACAGGGGGCCCGGCGAGCAGTACTTC. This encodes CASSRDRGPGEQYF.

The chain recombines TRBV7-8 with TRBJ2-7; 11 bases line up with TRBD2. The CDR3 runs 15 residues. J was trimmed by 4 bases and V by 0 bases; bases with no gene match: 2. Germline V CDR1 and CDR2: SGHVS, FQNEAQ. Here the CDR3 DNA reads TGTGCCAGCAGCTTAGCGGCTAGCGGGAGGTACGAGCAGTACTTC. As protein: CASSLAASGRYEQYF.

The rearrangement joins TRBV2 to TRBJ2-2; 8 bases align to TRBD1. The length of the CDR3 is 14 residues. Trimming at V came to 5 bases and at J to 5 bases, leaving 4 bases not matched to a gene. From germline, CDR1 is SNHLY and CDR2 FYNNEI. DNA for the CDR3: TGTGCCAGCAGTCGGACAGGGATAACCGGGGAGCTGTTTTTT. Encoded protein: CASSRTGITGELFF.

The CDR3 spells CATLGGQNEKLFF. As DNA, the CDR3 is TGTGCCACCCTCGGGGGGCAGAATGAAAAACTGTTTTTT. This rearrangement joins TRBV6-5 to TRBJ1-4, with D possibly TRBD1 on 6 matching bases. Looked up from germline, CDR1 is MNHEY and CDR2 is SVGAGI. The germline V and J ends were trimmed by 10 bases and 5 bases, with 14 bases remaining between them. This CDR3 is built from 13 residues.

The DNA for the CDR3 is TGTGCCAGCAGTTTAATCCCCCCGGACAGGGAAGACTACACCTTC. Protein: CASSLIPPDREDYTF. V is TRBV27 and J is TRBJ1-2; TRBD1 agrees at 8 bases. CDR3 length: 15 residues. V lost 2 bases to trimming and J lost 10 bases; unmatched junction nucleotides: 12. The germline gives CDR1 MNHEY, CDR2 SMNVEV (reference sequence).

The chain combines TRBV5-1 with TRBJ2-7, with no clear D. V shed 0 bases and J shed 5 bases, with 15 bases lying between them. The CDR3 is made up of 15 amino acids. CDR1 and CDR2 from the germline V gene are SGHRS and YFSETQ. The CDR3 sequence: CASSLDMNLRNEQYF. The CDR3 coding sequence is TGCGCCAGCAGCTTGGACATGAATTTGAGGAACGAGCAGTACTTC.

This rearrangement joins TRBV5-6 to TRBJ1-5; the D is unclear. Trimming removed 0 bases at V and 4 bases at J, with 11 bases between. Per germline, CDR1 SGHDT and CDR2 YYEEEE. CDR3 length: 15 amino acids. The CDR3 is CASSLGGTQNQPQHF. The CDR3 region has the DNA TGTGCCAGCAGCTTGGGCGGAACCCAAAATCAGCCCCAGCATTTT.

This chain joins TRBV7-8 and TRBJ2-5; 7 bases align to TRBD2. The CDR3 is 14 residues long. Germline lookup yields CDR1 SGHVS and CDR2 FQNEAQ. The J segment lost 5 bases and the V segment lost 1 base, leaving 4 bases of the junction unmatched. The CDR3 reads CASSLGGGSETQYF. CDR3 DNA sequence: TGTGCCAGCAGCTTAGGGGGGGGGAGTGAGACCCAGTACTTC. Looking up the rest from reference TRBV7-8 and TRBJ2-5 gives the full variable domain: GAGVSQSPRYKVAKRGQDVALRCDPISGHVSLFWYQQALGQGPEFLTYFQNEAQLDKSGLPSDRFFAERPEGSVSTLKIQRTQQEDSAVYLCASSLGGGSETQYFGPGTRLLVL.

The CDR3 here is CASRGEGRPNYGYTF. The CDR3 nucleotides are TGCGCCAGCAGGGGGGAGGGGAGACCTAACTATGGCTACACCTTC. The chain uses TRBV5-1 and TRBJ1-2; perhaps TRBD1 as D (5 bases). CDR3 length: 15 residues. Deletions cut 5 bases from V and 0 bases from J, with 14 bases between. Per germline, CDR1 SGHRS and CDR2 YFSETQ.

The chain recombines TRBV5-1 with TRBJ2-5; TRBD2 matches 13 bases. The CDR3 has 18 residues. Germline-derived CDR1 and CDR2 are SGHRS and YFSETQ. The J segment lost 5 bases and the V segment lost 3 bases, leaving 13 bases of the junction unmatched. The DNA of the CDR3 is TGCGCCAGCAGCTCTGGACTAGCGGGGGTTATAAAAGGGGAGACCCAGTACTTC. Its translation is CASSSGLAGVIKGETQYF.

The genes are TRBV20-1 and TRBJ1-6, with D tentatively TRBD1 (6 bases). CDR1 and CDR2 (germline): DFQATT, SNEGSKA (reference sequence). CDR3 length: 13 amino acids. Trimming took off 3 bases at V and 7 bases at J, with 10 bases between the two ends. In DNA, the CDR3 is TGCAGTGCTAGTCGGGGGGCGAATTCACCCCTCCACTTT. Its protein product is CSASRGANSPLHF.

J is TRBJ2-3 and V is TRBV3-1 (or the pseudogene TRBV3-2); TRBD2 is a possible D gene (6 bases). Trimming took off 4 bases at V and 2 bases at J, with 13 bases between the two ends. This CDR3 is 15 amino acids long. In germline, CDR1 is LGHDT, CDR2 YNNKEL (reference sequence). The DNA of the CDR3 is TGTGCCAGCAGCCTTGGGGACTCAAACACAGATACGCAGTATTTT. Translated, it gives CASSLGDSNTDTQYF.

The genes are TRBV2 and TRBJ2-7; D may be TRBD2 (7 bases). CDR1 and CDR2 (germline): SNHLY, FYNNEI. Trimming removed 11 bases from V and 6 bases from J, with 20 bases in between. The CDR3 has 13 residues. The CDR3 sequence: CAANGGARGEQYF. For the CDR3, the DNA is TGTGCCGCAAATGGGGGGGCCCGGGGCGAGCAGTACTTC.

The chain combines TRBV4-1 with TRBJ2-7; 7 nucleotides line up with TRBD2. In germline, CDR1 is MGHRA, CDR2 YSYEKL. Trimming took 5 bases from V and 3 from J; bases not matched to a gene: 10. The CDR3 extends over 15 amino acids. The CDR3 is CASSALGAGVYEQYF. Here the CDR3 DNA reads TGCGCCAGCAGCGCCCTAGGCGCGGGGGTCTACGAGCAGTACTTC.